Listed below are T cell receptor beta chains from one sample, sequenced in a study of human T cells and chemical hapten exposure. MiXCR, run by TCRdb on the RACE reads, gives a single entry per CDR3 protein. The sample holds more than 100,000 distinct CDR3 sequences, 11% seen once. This material consisted of whole blood, taken in connection with sensitization to the hapten diphenylcyclopropenone (DPC). These receptors all stem from a woman aged 50 to 65 with alopecia areata. Some clones in this sample may be carry-over from other donors' samples. The CDR3 runs from the conserved cysteine through the conserved F or W. D genes are given only for firm matches. Size tells how often a clone was seen (once, few, many) or the class of an expanded clone, and some rows leave it out.

.	TRBD1	TRBV18	TRBJ1-1	CASSPLGQGFTEAFF	TGTGCCAGCTCACCTCTCGGACAGGGGTTTACTGAAGCTTTCTTT
once	.	TRBV6-6	TRBJ2-7	CASKDDGSYEQYF	TGTGCCAGCAAAGACGACGGTTCCTACGAGCAGTACTTC
few	TRBD1	TRBV7-6	TRBJ1-4	CASSLASQGAWEKLFF	TGTGCCAGCAGCTTAGCGAGTCAGGGGGCGTGGGAAAAACTGTTTTTT
many	.	TRBV20-1	TRBJ1-1	CSATVGRAFF	TGCAGTGCTACAGTAGGCCGAGCTTTCTTT
few	.	TRBV7-6	TRBJ1-5	CASSLDGTSNQPQHF	TGTGCCAGCAGCTTAGATGGGACTAGCAATCAGCCCCAGCATTTT
few	TRBD2	TRBV3-1	TRBJ2-7	CASSQEVLAGGGEQYF	TGTGCCAGCAGCCAAGAGGTACTAGCGGGAGGAGGAGAGCAGTACTTC
few	.	TRBV12-3/TRBV12-4	TRBJ1-1	CASLWSPMNTEAFF	TGTGCCAGCCTTTGGAGTCCGATGAACACTGAAGCTTTCTTT
many	.	TRBV29-1	TRBJ2-7	CSVLKSSWEQYF	TGCAGCGTGTTGAAAAGTAGTTGGGAGCAGTACTTC
few	TRBD1	TRBV2	TRBJ1-1	CASATGALNTEAFF	TGTGCCAGCGCGACAGGGGCCCTGAACACTGAAGCTTTCTTT
few	TRBD2	TRBV10-3	TRBJ2-3	CATTFLAGSTDTQYF	TGTGCCACTACCTTCTTAGCGGGGAGCACAGATACGCAGTATTTT
few	TRBD2	TRBV28	TRBJ2-5	CASSLSGESGRQTQYF	TGTGCCAGCAGTTTATCTGGGGAAAGCGGGAGGCAGACCCAGTACTTC
few	TRBD1	TRBV5-4	TRBJ1-6	CASSPQGQGTLNSPLHF	TGTGCCAGCAGCCCACAGGGACAGGGAACCCTTAATTCACCCCTCCACTTT
few	.	TRBV6-1	TRBJ1-1	CAVDSSTKAFF	TGTGCCGTAGACAGTTCCACTAAAGCTTTCTTT
.	.	TRBV4-1	TRBJ1-1	CASRPGPINTEAFF	TGCGCCAGCAGACCGGGACCGATCAACACTGAAGCTTTCTTT
.	TRBD1	TRBV6-1	TRBJ2-1	CASTFRDRGNEQFF	TGTGCCAGCACCTTCCGGGACAGGGGAAATGAGCAGTTCTTC
.	.	TRBV29-1	TRBJ2-2	CSAPDGANTGELFF	TGCAGCGCCCCGGATGGCGCGAACACCGGGGAGCTGTTTTTT
.	TRBD1	TRBV27	TRBJ2-7	CASSLSGTASYEQYF	TGTGCCAGCAGTTTATCGGGGACAGCTAGCTACGAGCAGTACTTC
few	TRBD1	TRBV18	TRBJ2-1	CASSRGQEPYNEQFF	TGTGCCAGCTCTCGAGGACAGGAGCCCTACAATGAGCAGTTCTTC
.	TRBD1	TRBV15	TRBJ2-5	CATSRNPTGLETQYF	TGTGCCACCAGCAGAAATCCGACAGGGTTAGAGACCCAGTACTTC
.	.	TRBV2	TRBJ2-3	CARLGGQTTDTQYF	TGTGCCAGGTTGGGAGGACAGACAACAGATACGCAGTATTTT
few	.	TRBV11-3	TRBJ2-1	CASSLDSPGAYNEQFF	TGTGCCAGCAGCTTAGATAGCCCGGGGGCCTACAATGAGCAGTTCTTC
many	TRBD1	TRBV20-1	TRBJ1-5	CSARGYRDRAYQPQHF	TGCAGTGCTAGAGGATACCGGGACAGGGCATATCAGCCCCAGCATTTT
.	TRBD1	TRBV12-3/TRBV12-4	TRBJ2-6	CASSFGDRVLTF	TGTGCCAGCAGTTTTGGGGACAGGGTCCTGACTTTC
.	.	TRBV6-6	TRBJ2-1	CASSQLSGEQFF	TGTGCCAGCAGTCAACTTTCGGGTGAGCAGTTCTTC
.	.	TRBV5-1	TRBJ2-5	CASSLDGTGGETQYF	TGCGCCAGCAGCTTGGATGGGACTGGGGGAGAGACCCAGTACTTC
.	TRBD2	TRBV13	TRBJ2-7	CASSGGVVSEQYF	TGTGCCAGCAGCGGGGGGGTCGTCAGCGAGCAGTACTTC
few	TRBD2	TRBV6-2/TRBV6-3	TRBJ2-1	CASRRLAGGRTYNEQFF	TGTGCCAGCAGACGACTAGCGGGAGGGAGGACCTACAATGAGCAGTTCTTC
.	.	TRBV19	TRBJ1-2	CASSIPYGYTF	TGTGCCAGTAGTATCCCGTATGGCTACACCTTC
many	TRBD1	TRBV20-1	TRBJ1-3	CSAGQGSGNTIYF	TGCAGTGCTGGACAGGGCAGTGGAAACACCATATATTTT
few	.	TRBV20-1	TRBJ2-7	CSASPLDTYEQYF	TGCAGTGCTAGCCCCCTCGATACCTACGAGCAGTACTTC
few	.	TRBV2	TRBJ2-3	CASTFSGTQYF	TGTGCCAGCACCTTCTCGGGTACGCAGTATTTT
many	.	TRBV4-2	TRBJ1-5	CASSLEGRSNQPQHF	TGTGCCAGCAGCCTGGAAGGGAGGAGCAATCAGCCCCAGCATTTT
many	TRBD2	TRBV7-2	TRBJ2-1	CASSPTHLAGAYNEQFF	TGTGCCAGCAGCCCTACCCACCTAGCGGGAGCCTACAATGAGCAGTTCTTC
few	.	TRBV5-1	TRBJ2-3	CASSLGQRTDTQYF	TGCGCCAGCAGCTTAGGACAGCGCACAGATACGCAGTATTTT
many	TRBD1	TRBV20-1	TRBJ1-2	CSARDQRQGIYGYTF	TGCAGTGCTAGAGATCAGAGACAGGGGATCTATGGCTACACCTTC
few	.	TRBV7-6	TRBJ1-4	CASSLGGYTNEKLFF	TGTGCCAGCAGCTTAGGGGGATATACTAATGAAAAACTGTTTTTT
once	.	TRBV5-4	TRBJ2-2	CASSLKGVTGELFF	TGTGCCAGCAGCTTAAAGGGGGTGACCGGGGAGCTGTTTTTT
.	TRBD1	TRBV6-1	TRBJ2-7	CASFGQVTYEQYF	TGTGCCAGCTTCGGACAGGTGACCTACGAGCAGTACTTC
.	.	TRBV24-1	TRBJ2-3	CATSDFDTDTQYF	TGTGCCACCAGTGATTTCGACACAGATACGCAGTATTTT
.	TRBD2	TRBV20-1	TRBJ2-3	CSARAAGGRRDTQYF	TGCAGTGCTAGGGCCGCGGGAGGGCGGAGAGATACGCAGTATTTT
few	TRBD1	TRBV5-5	TRBJ1-1	CASSLGGRGHTEAFF	TGTGCCAGCAGCTTGGGTGGCAGGGGGCATACTGAAGCTTTCTTT
.	.	TRBV27	TRBJ1-3	CASRAGNTIYF	TGTGCCAGCAGGGCTGGAAACACCATATATTTT
.	TRBD1	TRBV7-2	TRBJ1-2	CASSLTGDRHGYTF	TGTGCCAGCAGCCTGACAGGGGACCGTCATGGCTACACCTTC
many	TRBD1	TRBV7-2	TRBJ2-1	CASSPGTGIEQFF	TGTGCCAGCAGCCCCGGGACAGGGATTGAGCAGTTCTTC
.	TRBD2	TRBV2	TRBJ2-1	CASGGTSGSYNEQFF	TGTGCCAGCGGAGGGACTAGTGGGTCCTACAATGAGCAGTTCTTC
few	TRBD1	TRBV28	TRBJ2-3	CASSERTGYGDTQYF	TGTGCCAGCAGCGAACGGACAGGGTATGGAGATACGCAGTATTTT
many	.	TRBV6-6	TRBJ2-7	CASSLGLAEQYF	TGTGCCAGCAGCCTAGGGTTGGCCGAGCAGTACTTC
.	.	TRBV6-5	TRBJ1-3	CASSPGSPPGNTIYF	TGTGCCAGCAGTCCCGGCAGTCCCCCTGGAAACACCATATATTTT
many	.	TRBV20-1	TRBJ2-7	CSAKIAYSYEQYF	TGCAGTGCTAAGATAGCCTATTCCTACGAGCAGTACTTC
few	TRBD2	TRBV2	TRBJ2-3	CASSAGLAGSTQYF	TGTGCCAGCAGTGCAGGACTAGCGGGAAGTACGCAGTATTTT
.	TRBD1	TRBV12-3/TRBV12-4	TRBJ1-5	CASGQGSQPQHF	TGTGCCAGCGGACAGGGGTCCCAGCCCCAGCATTTT
few	.	TRBV20-1	TRBJ2-5	CSARGGGPQETQYF	TGCAGTGCTAGGGGGGGGGGGCCTCAAGAGACCCAGTACTTC
.	.	TRBV29-1	TRBJ1-2	CSVIPGTDLIGYTF	TGCAGCGTGATTCCCGGGACCGATTTGATAGGCTACACCTTC
many	.	TRBV12-5	TRBJ2-7	CASALSSYEQYF	TGTGCTAGTGCCCTCAGCTCCTACGAGCAGTACTTC
.	TRBD2	TRBV27	TRBJ2-3	CASSFAGAGDTQYF	TGTGCCAGCAGTTTCGCGGGAGCCGGAGATACGCAGTATTTT
many	TRBD2	TRBV7-2	TRBJ2-3	CASSYIAGGRTGTQYF	TGTGCCAGCAGCTACATAGCGGGGGGTCGGACCGGAACGCAGTATTTT